These 15 T cell receptor beta chains were all obtained from the same sample, sequenced in a study of T-cell memory formation after mild COVID-19. MiXCR was run by TCRdb on the 5' RACE reads, yielding one entry per CDR3 protein. The sample yields roughly 150,000 distinct CDR3 sequences, approximately 13% seen once. Sequencing was performed on PBMCs or a T cell subset sorted from them (not recorded which). Receptors were obtained from a man younger than 35 who had mild COVID-19 (a few samples of this study predate the infection). Cell type and time point are not known.

This clonotype was seen many times. The chain recombines TRBV7-2 with TRBJ1-5, with unresolved D. The length of the CDR3 is 15 residues. V lost 1 base and J 4 bases, leaving 11 bases between the germline ends. Germline CDR1 reads SGHTA; CDR2 reads FQGNSA. CDR3 region: CASSLDRAGNQPQHF. CDR3 bases: TGTGCCAGCAGCTTAGATAGGGCGGGGAATCAGCCCCAGCATTTT.

The sample holds many counts of this clonotype. CDR3 protein: CASSLAGGRTDTQYF. CDR3 in DNA: TGTGCCAGCAGTTTAGCGGGGGGGCGCACAGATACGCAGTATTTT. This chain joins TRBV12-3 or TRBV12-4 and TRBJ2-3, with D perhaps TRBD2 (7 bases). Between the trimmed V and J ends, which lost 0 bases and 1 base, there was a span of 8 bases. The CDR3 contains 15 residues.

This chain uses TRBV4-1 with TRBJ2-3; D not certain. V was trimmed by 2 bases and J by 2 bases, leaving 14 bases between them. The CDR3 sequence is 16 residues long. Germline V gene lookup returns CDR1 MGHRA and CDR2 YSYEKL. CDR3 region: CASSQPPRATTDTQYF. The CDR3 DNA reads as TGCGCCAGCAGCCAACCGCCCCGGGCAACCACAGATACGCAGTATTTT.

This clonotype turned up a few times. The rearrangement uses TRBV15 and TRBJ2-7; possible D gene TRBD1, 5 bases. Germline CDR1 is LNHNV and CDR2 is YYDKDF (reference sequence). The CDR3 consists of 14 residues. V was cut by 0 bases and J by 6 bases, with 12 bases left in between. CDR3: CATSRDPGATEQYF. CDR3 bases: TGTGCCACCAGCAGAGATCCTGGGGCTACCGAGCAGTACTTC.

This chain uses TRBV12-3 or TRBV12-4 with TRBJ2-7, with TRBD1 matching over 7 bases. Trimming cost V 3 bases and J 2 bases; bases outside gene matches: 1. The CDR3 has 13 residues. CDR3 sequence: CASSFQGAYEQYF. Here the CDR3 DNA reads TGTGCCAGCAGTTTTCAGGGGGCCTACGAGCAGTACTTC.

This clonotype occurred a few times. This chain connects TRBV5-1 to TRBJ1-2; possible D gene TRBD1, 5 bases. Per germline, CDR1 SGHRS and CDR2 YFSETQ. Deletions cut 3 bases from V and 2 bases from J, with 14 bases between. CDR3 length: 15 amino acids. The CDR3 DNA reads TGCGCCAGCAGCTCGACGGGGGGTGTAAACTATGGCTACACCTTC. Residues: CASSSTGGVNYGYTF.

This clonotype was counted many times. This chain connects TRBV20-1 to TRBJ1-2; the D is unclear. Per germline, CDR1 DFQATT and CDR2 SNEGSKA (reference sequence). This CDR3 region has 13 residues. V lost 3 bases to trimming and J lost 8 bases, with 16 bases between them. In DNA form, the CDR3 reads TGCAGTGCTAGGTTCAGGCTATCTTCAGGCTACACCTTC. This sequence encodes CSARFRLSSGYTF.

This clonotype was seen many times. This chain links TRBV5-4 with TRBJ2-2; D tentatively fits TRBD1 or TRBD2 (5 bases each). Germline V gives CDR1 SGHNT, CDR2 YYREEE (reference sequence). V dropped 10 bases and J dropped 6 bases, with 25 bases sitting between them. The CDR3 runs to 16 residues. In DNA form, the CDR3 reads TGTGCCGTCACCGGGGCCGAACTTTCCTCCCCCGGGGAGCTGTTTTTT. Encoded protein: CAVTGAELSSPGELFF.

This clonotype was seen at least ten times. The chain employs TRBV7-2 and TRBJ2-7; 8 positions agree with TRBD1. The germline V gene encodes CDR1 SGHTA and CDR2 FQGNSA. The V gene end was trimmed by 3 bases and the J gene end by 3 bases; junction bases not matched to a gene: 7. This CDR3 contains 15 residues. This CDR3 is CASSFSGQGYYEQYF. The CDR3 DNA is TGTGCCAGCAGCTTTAGCGGACAGGGATACTACGAGCAGTACTTC. Combining the CDR3 with reference TRBV7-2 and TRBJ2-7 gives the whole variable domain GAGVSQSPSNKVTEKGKDVELRCDPISGHTALYWYRQSLGQGLEFLIYFQGNSAPDKSGLPSDRFSAERTGGSVSTLTIQRTQQEDSAVYLCASSFSGQGYYEQYFGPGTRLTVT.

The V gene is TRBV11-1, the J gene TRBJ2-1; D is perhaps TRBD1 (6 bases). Germline-derived CDR1 and CDR2 are SGHAT and FQDESV (reference sequence). CDR3 length equals 16 residues. V was shortened by 5 bases and J by 7 bases, with 21 bases between the two germline ends. CDR3 coding DNA: TGTGCCAGCAGCCACAGGACAGTGCCAGAAGGGAATGAGCAGTTCTTC. This sequence encodes CASSHRTVPEGNEQFF. Based on the CDR3 plus reference TRBV11-1 and TRBJ2-1, the full variable domain is EAEVAQSPRYKITEKSQAVAFWCDPISGHATLYWYRQILGQGPELLVQFQDESVVDDSQLPKDRFSAERLKGVDSTLKIQPAELGDSAMYLCASSHRTVPEGNEQFFGPGTRLTVL.

V usage is TRBV5-1 and J usage is TRBJ1-1; D ambiguous. Germline V lookup: CDR1 SGHRS, CDR2 YFSETQ. This CDR3 spans 14 amino acids. Deletions cut 4 bases from V and 4 bases from J, with 14 bases between. CDR3 nucleotides: TGCGCCAGCAGCCCCCGGATCTTGAGCACTGAAGCTTTCTTT. Residues: CASSPRILSTEAFF. Based on the CDR3 plus reference TRBV5-1 and TRBJ1-1, the full variable domain is KAGVTQTPRYLIKTRGQQVTLSCSPISGHRSVSWYQQTPGQGLQFLFEYFSETQRNKGNFPGRFSGRQFSNSRSEMNVSTLELGDSALYLCASSPRILSTEAFFGQGTRLTVV.

This clonotype has a handful of counts. The chain carries TRBV5-1 and TRBJ1-4; D might be TRBD1 (5 bases). The CDR3 runs 14 residues. Germline CDR1 SGHRS, CDR2 YFSETQ. The germline V and J ends were trimmed by 5 bases and 7 bases, with 15 bases remaining between them. The CDR3 coding sequence is TGCGCCAGCAGTCGGGACTTCACCCTTGAAAAACTGTTTTTT. Translation gives CASSRDFTLEKLFF. Full variable domain (rest looked up from reference TRBV5-1 and TRBJ1-4): KAGVTQTPRYLIKTRGQQVTLSCSPISGHRSVSWYQQTPGQGLQFLFEYFSETQRNKGNFPGRFSGRQFSNSRSEMNVSTLELGDSALYLCASSRDFTLEKLFFGSGTQLSVL.

The genes are TRBV28 and TRBJ2-2; D is uncertain. V shed 8 bases and J shed 4 bases, with 8 bases lying between them. The CDR3 has 12 amino acids. Germline V gives CDR1 MDHEN, CDR2 SYDVKM. The CDR3 sequence is CASRLTTGELFF. The DNA for the CDR3 is TGTGCCAGCCGGCTAACCACCGGGGAGCTGTTTTTT.

This clonotype was detected only a few times. V gene TRBV28 combines with J gene TRBJ2-5; a possible D gene is TRBD1 (6 bases). The germline V gene encodes CDR1 MDHEN and CDR2 SYDVKM. CDR3 length: 12 residues. V was shortened by 6 bases and J by 6 bases, with 11 bases between the two germline ends. The CDR3 nucleotides read TGTGCCAGCAGGCAGGGGATAAAGACCCAGTACTTC. Residues: CASRQGIKTQYF.

This clonotype showed up just once. J is TRBJ1-6 and V is TRBV6-5, with D maybe TRBD1 (6 bases). The CDR3 covers 19 residues. Between the trimmed V and J ends, which lost 0 bases and 9 bases, there was a span of 24 bases. CDR1 MNHEY and CDR2 SVGAGI come from the germline V gene. The CDR3 nucleotides are TGTGCCAGCAGTTACTCGATATTCGGGGGCTCGAGTTGGGGTTCACCCCTCCACTTT. It specifies CASSYSIFGGSSWGSPLHF.